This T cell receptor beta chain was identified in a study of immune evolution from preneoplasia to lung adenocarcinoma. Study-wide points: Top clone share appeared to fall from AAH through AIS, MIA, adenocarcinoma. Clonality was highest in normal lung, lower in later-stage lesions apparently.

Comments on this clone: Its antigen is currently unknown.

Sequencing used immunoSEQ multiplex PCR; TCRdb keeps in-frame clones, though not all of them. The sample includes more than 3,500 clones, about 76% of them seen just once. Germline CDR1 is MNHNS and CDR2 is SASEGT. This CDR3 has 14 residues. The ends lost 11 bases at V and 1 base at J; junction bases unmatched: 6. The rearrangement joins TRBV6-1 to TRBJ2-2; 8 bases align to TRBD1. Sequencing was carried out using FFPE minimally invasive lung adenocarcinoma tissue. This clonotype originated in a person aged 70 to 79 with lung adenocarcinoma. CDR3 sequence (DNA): TGTGCCGGGGGTGGACAGGGGAACACCGGGGAGCTGTTTTTT. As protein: CAGGGQGNTGELFF.